Listed below are T cell receptor beta chains from one sample, sequenced in a study of T cell changes during pregnancy in multiple sclerosis. The table came from immunoSEQ multiplex PCR; TCRdb's copy has only in-frame clones and leaves some out. The sample shows tens of thousands of clones, 90% to 95% of them seen only once. The starting material was CD4+ T cells from peripheral blood mononuclear cells, obtained in the first trimester of pregnancy. These receptors were obtained from a female donor with multiple sclerosis, enrolled in a pregnancy study. Both conserved end residues are part of each CDR3. The order of the fields is D gene, V gene, clone size, J gene, CDR3 DNA, CDR3 protein. The D gene is left open where the match is weak. Clone sizes are given selectively: once, few, many, or a class where the clone is expanded.

-	TRBV5-1	-	TRBJ1-4	TGCGCCAGCAGCTTAGAACTTCCCCCAGGCGGGGAAAAACTGTTTTTT	CASSLELPPGGEKLFF
TRBD1	TRBV7-9	-	TRBJ1-4	TGTGCCAGCAGCTTAGGGGCAAGGGGGCGTTCTACTAATGAAAAACTGTTTTTT	CASSLGARGRSTNEKLFF
TRBD1	TRBV6-1	-	TRBJ1-1	TGTGCCAGCAGTCAGCGACAGGGTAAAACTGAAGCTTTCTTT	CASSQRQGKTEAFF
-	TRBV6-1	-	TRBJ2-3	TGTGCCACGCGATTCACAGATACGCAGTATTTT	CATRFTDTQYF
-	TRBV4-1	-	TRBJ2-5	TGCGCCAGCAGCCAAGATGAGAGGCAGGGTGAAGAGACCCAGTACTTC	CASSQDERQGEETQYF
-	TRBV27	-	TRBJ1-4	TGTGCCAGCAGTGTCTCATCAGGGCTGAGTAATGAAAAACTGTTTTTT	CASSVSSGLSNEKLFF
-	TRBV10-3	-	TRBJ1-2	TGTGCCATCACACGTAACTCAGGGTCCTATGGCTACACCTTC	CAITRNSGSYGYTF
TRBD1	TRBV6-4	-	TRBJ2-5	TGTGCCAGCTGGACAGGGGGCTATAAAGCGGAGACCCAGTACTTC	CASWTGGYKAETQYF
-	TRBV7-3	-	TRBJ2-1	TGTGCCAGCAGCTTAATGGGGGGTTCCAGCTCCTACAATGAGCAGTTCTTC	CASSLMGGSSSYNEQFF
-	TRBV5-1	few	TRBJ2-3	TGCGCCAGCAACCCCACGGGGACAGATACGCAGTATTTT	CASNPTGTDTQYF
-	TRBV7-9	-	TRBJ2-3	TGTGCCAGCAGCGTAACGAGAGATACGCAGTATTTT	CASSVTRDTQYF
TRBD2	TRBV7-3	-	TRBJ2-1	TGTGCCAGCAGTCCTGGACTAGCGGGGGGGCTGAATGAGCAGTTCTTC	CASSPGLAGGLNEQFF
-	TRBV28	once	TRBJ1-2	TGTGCCAGCAGTATGCCGGGAGCCTATGGCTACACCTTC	CASSMPGAYGYTF
TRBD1	TRBV19	-	TRBJ2-3	TGTGCCAGTAGTGTTGGACAGGGTAAGGCAGATACGCAGTATTTT	CASSVGQGKADTQYF
-	TRBV6-6	-	TRBJ2-7	TGTGCCAGCAGCCCCTCGCGCGGGTCGGCCTACGAGCAGTACTTC	CASSPSRGSAYEQYF
-	TRBV19	-	TRBJ1-1	TGTGCCAGTAGTATCCGCAGGGCAAACGAAGCTTTCTTT	CASSIRRANEAFF
TRBD1	TRBV6-4	-	TRBJ2-1	TGTGCCAGCGGACTAGGACAGGGGGCTGGAAATGAGCAGTTCTTC	CASGLGQGAGNEQFF